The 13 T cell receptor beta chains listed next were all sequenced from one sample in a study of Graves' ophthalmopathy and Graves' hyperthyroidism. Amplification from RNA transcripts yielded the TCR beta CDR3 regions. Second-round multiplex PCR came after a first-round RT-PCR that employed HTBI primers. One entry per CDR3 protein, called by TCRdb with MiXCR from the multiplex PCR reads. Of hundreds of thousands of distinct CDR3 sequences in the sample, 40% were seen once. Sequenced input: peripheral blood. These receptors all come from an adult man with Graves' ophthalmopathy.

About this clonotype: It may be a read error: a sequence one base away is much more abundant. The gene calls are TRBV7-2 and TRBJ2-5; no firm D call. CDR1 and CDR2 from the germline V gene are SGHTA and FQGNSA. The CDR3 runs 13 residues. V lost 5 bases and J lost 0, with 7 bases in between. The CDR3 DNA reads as TGTGCCAGCAGCCCGGAAAACCAAGAGACCCAGTACTTC. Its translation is CASSPENQETQYF.

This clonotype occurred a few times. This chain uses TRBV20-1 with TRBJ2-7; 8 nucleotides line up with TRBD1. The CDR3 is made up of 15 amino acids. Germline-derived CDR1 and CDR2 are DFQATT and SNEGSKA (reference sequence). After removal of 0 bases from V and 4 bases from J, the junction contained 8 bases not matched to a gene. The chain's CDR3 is CSARDLRQGQYEQYF. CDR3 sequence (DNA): TGCAGTGCTAGAGACCTTAGACAGGGGCAGTACGAGCAGTACTTC.

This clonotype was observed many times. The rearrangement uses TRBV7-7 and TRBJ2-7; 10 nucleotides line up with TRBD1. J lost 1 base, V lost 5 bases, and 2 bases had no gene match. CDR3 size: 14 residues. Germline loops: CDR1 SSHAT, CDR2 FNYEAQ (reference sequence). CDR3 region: CASSTGQGSYEQYF. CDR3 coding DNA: TGTGCCAGCAGCACGGGACAGGGGTCCTACGAGCAGTACTTC.

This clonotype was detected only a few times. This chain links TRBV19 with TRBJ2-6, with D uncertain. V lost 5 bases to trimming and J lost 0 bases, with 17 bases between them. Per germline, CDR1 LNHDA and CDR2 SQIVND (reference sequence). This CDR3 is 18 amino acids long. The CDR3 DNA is TGTGCCAGTAGTCCGTGGGTCGCCTCTATCTCTGGGGCCAACGTCCTGACTTTC. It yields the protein CASSPWVASISGANVLTF.

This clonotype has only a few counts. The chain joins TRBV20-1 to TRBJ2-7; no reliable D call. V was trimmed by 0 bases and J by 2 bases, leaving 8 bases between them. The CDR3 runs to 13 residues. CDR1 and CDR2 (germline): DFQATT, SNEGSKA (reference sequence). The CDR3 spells CSARDPTAYEQYF. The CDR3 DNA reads TGCAGTGCTAGAGATCCTACTGCCTACGAGCAGTACTTC.

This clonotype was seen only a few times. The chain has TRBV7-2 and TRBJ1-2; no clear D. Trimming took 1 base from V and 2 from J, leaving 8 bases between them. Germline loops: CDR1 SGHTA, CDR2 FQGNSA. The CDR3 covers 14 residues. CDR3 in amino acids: CASSLVQPNYGYTF. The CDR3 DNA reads TGTGCCAGCAGCTTAGTCCAGCCGAACTATGGCTACACCTTC.

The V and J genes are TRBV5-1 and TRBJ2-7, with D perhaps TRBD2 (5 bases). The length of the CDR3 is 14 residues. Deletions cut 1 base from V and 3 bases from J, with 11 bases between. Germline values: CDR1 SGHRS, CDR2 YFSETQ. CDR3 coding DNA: TGCGCCAGCAGCTTGAGGGAGAACTACTACGAGCAGTACTTC. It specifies CASSLRENYYEQYF.

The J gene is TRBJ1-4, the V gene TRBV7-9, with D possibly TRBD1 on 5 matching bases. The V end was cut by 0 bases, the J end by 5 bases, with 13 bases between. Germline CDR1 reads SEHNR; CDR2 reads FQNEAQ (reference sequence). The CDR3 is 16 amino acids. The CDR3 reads CASSLALGGSNEKLFF. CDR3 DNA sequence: TGTGCCAGCAGCTTAGCTCTCGGGGGGTCCAATGAAAAACTGTTTTTT.

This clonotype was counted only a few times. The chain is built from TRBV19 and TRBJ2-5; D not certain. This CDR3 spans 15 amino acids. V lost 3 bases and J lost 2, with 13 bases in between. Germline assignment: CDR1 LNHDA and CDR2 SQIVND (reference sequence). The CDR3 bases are TGTGCCAGTAGTATCAGACGGATAAAACAAGAGACCCAGTACTTC. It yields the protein CASSIRRIKQETQYF.

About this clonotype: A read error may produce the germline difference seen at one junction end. CDR3 sequence reads: CASSLGQGVGQPRHF. Written as DNA, the CDR3 is TGTGCCAGCAGCTTAGGACAGGGGGTAGGGCAGCCCCGGCATTTT. This rearrangement joins TRBV7-9 to TRBJ1-5, with 9 bases fitting TRBD1. The CDR3 has 15 amino acids. Germline lookup yields CDR1 SEHNR and CDR2 FQNEAQ (reference sequence).

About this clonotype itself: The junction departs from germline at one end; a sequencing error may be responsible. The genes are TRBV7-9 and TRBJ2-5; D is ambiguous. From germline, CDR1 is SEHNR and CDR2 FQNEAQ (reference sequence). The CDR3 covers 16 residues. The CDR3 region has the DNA TGTGCCAGCGGCTTAGAAGGGTTCGGGCCAGAAGAGACCCAGTACTTC. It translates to CASGLEGFGPEETQYF.

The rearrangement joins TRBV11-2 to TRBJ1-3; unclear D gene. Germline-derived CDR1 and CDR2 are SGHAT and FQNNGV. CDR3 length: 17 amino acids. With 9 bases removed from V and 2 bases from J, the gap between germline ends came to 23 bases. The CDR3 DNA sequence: TGTGCCAGTAGTATAAGGGCGTGGCAGCGGGCTGGAAACACCATATATTTT. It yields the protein CASSIRAWQRAGNTIYF.

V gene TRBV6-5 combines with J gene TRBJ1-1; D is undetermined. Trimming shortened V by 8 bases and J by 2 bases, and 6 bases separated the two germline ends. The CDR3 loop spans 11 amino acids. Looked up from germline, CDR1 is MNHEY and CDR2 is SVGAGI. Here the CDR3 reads CASVRNTEAFF. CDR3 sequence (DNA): TGTGCCAGCGTCAGAAACACTGAAGCTTTCTTT.